Each of the 26 T cell receptor beta chains below was sequenced from the same sample in a study of OX40 agonist ivuxolimab in advanced cancers. Libraries were prepared by immunoSEQ multiplex PCR; TCRdb keeps only in-frame clonotypes and omits some of them. The sample shows around 58,000 clones, 70% to 90% of them seen only once. The source was CD4+ or CD8+ T cells sorted from blood, collected in a trial of the OX40 agonist ivuxolimab. Source of these receptors: an adult with an advanced solid tumor such as melanoma, head and neck, liver or kidney cancer.

This chain uses TRBV4-3 with TRBJ2-7; the match to TRBD2 covers 7 bases. Trimming cost V 5 bases and J 0 bases; bases outside gene matches: 10. The germline V gene has CDR1 LGHNA and CDR2 YSLEER. The CDR3 extends over 16 amino acids. This chain's CDR3 is CASSGSSGLSSYEQYF. In nucleotides, the CDR3 is TGCGCCAGCAGCGGTTCTAGCGGACTAAGCTCCTACGAGCAGTACTTC.

Here the CDR3 DNA reads TGTGCCAGCAAACAGGGCGGCACCGGGGAGCTGTTTTTT. Encoded protein: CASKQGGTGELFF. The V and J genes are TRBV28 and TRBJ2-2; perhaps TRBD1 as D (6 bases). Germline assignment: CDR1 MDHEN and CDR2 SYDVKM. The CDR3 length is 13 residues. Trimming took off 7 bases at V and 4 bases at J, with 10 bases between the two ends.

The genes are TRBV6-1 and TRBJ1-6, with D tentatively TRBD1 (5 bases). CDR3 size: 15 residues. V shed 2 bases and J shed 7 bases, with 12 bases lying between them. From germline, CDR1 is MNHNS and CDR2 SASEGT. CDR3 sequence: CASSEFGQSNSPLHF. In DNA, the CDR3 is TGTGCCAGCAGTGAATTCGGACAATCAAATTCACCCCTCCACTTT.

The genes are TRBV5-1 and TRBJ2-7; D is possibly TRBD1 (5 bases). In germline, CDR1 is SGHRS, CDR2 YFSETQ. Trimming left V 0 bases short and J 3 bases short, with 10 bases between. There are 14 residues in the CDR3. This CDR3 is CASSLEFQGYEQYF. CDR3 bases: TGCGCCAGCAGCTTGGAGTTCCAGGGCTACGAGCAGTACTTC.

This chain connects TRBV7-2 to TRBJ2-2, with D unclear. V lost 5 bases and J 5 bases, leaving 12 bases between the germline ends. Germline CDR1 SGHTA, CDR2 FQGNSA. This CDR3 contains 14 residues. CDR3 DNA: TGTGCCAGCAGCCACGTGGGTCGGACCGGGGAGCTGTTTTTT. This codes for CASSHVGRTGELFF.

This clone occurred once. The CDR3 DNA follows: TGTGCCAGCAGTTTGGGGCTAGCGGGGAACAATGAGCAGTTCTTC. It codes for CASSLGLAGNNEQFF. The gene calls are TRBV28 and TRBJ2-1, with 9 bases matching TRBD2. With V trimmed by 3 bases and J by 5 bases, 5 bases remained unmatched. The CDR3 extends over 15 amino acids. The germline gives CDR1 MDHEN, CDR2 SYDVKM.

The J gene is TRBJ2-1, the V gene TRBV10-1; D may be TRBD2 (6 bases). The V end lost 3 bases, the J end lost 5 bases, and 14 bases lay between the germline ends. CDR3 size: 15 residues. From germline, CDR1 is WNHNN and CDR2 SYGVQD (reference sequence). For the CDR3, the DNA is TGCGCCAGCAGTGATTCTAGCGTACTGCACAATGAGCAGTTCTTC. Translated: CASSDSSVLHNEQFF.

V usage is TRBV6-1 and J usage is TRBJ1-2; D is possibly TRBD1 (6 bases). The V and J ends lost 4 bases and 4 bases respectively, with 25 bases between them. The germline V gene has CDR1 MNHNS and CDR2 SASEGT. This CDR3 comprises 18 residues. The CDR3 region has the DNA TGTGCCAGCAGTGCGACTATGGACAGTTTCAAGGTGGGCTATGGCTACACCTTC. As protein: CASSATMDSFKVGYGYTF.

J is TRBJ1-1 and V is TRBV5-1; D is unresolved. There are 16 residues in the CDR3. Trimming took 0 bases from V and 2 from J, leaving 14 bases between them. Germline V gives CDR1 SGHRS, CDR2 YFSETQ. CDR3 sequence: CASSLVGIHGNTEAFF. Here the CDR3 DNA reads TGCGCCAGCAGCTTGGTGGGTATCCACGGTAACACTGAAGCTTTCTTT.

V gene TRBV6-1 combines with J gene TRBJ2-3; D is possibly TRBD1 (6 bases). Germline values: CDR1 MNHNS, CDR2 SASEGT. Trimming stripped 11 bases from V and 4 bases from J, with 19 bases between. The length of the CDR3 is 14 residues. CDR3 sequence reads: CASLLGGPSDTQYF. The CDR3 DNA reads TGTGCCTCCCTCCTAGGGGGTCCCTCAGATACGCAGTATTTT.

The gene calls are TRBV6-6 and TRBJ2-7, with D maybe TRBD2 (5 bases). Trimming took 7 bases from V and 0 from J, leaving 10 bases between them. CDR3 length: 13 amino acids. Germline assignment: CDR1 MNHNY and CDR2 SVGAGI (reference sequence). The CDR3 bases are TGTGCCAGCAAAAAGGGAGACTCCTACGAGCAGTACTTC. This codes for CASKKGDSYEQYF.

This chain links TRBV5-5 with TRBJ2-7; no clear D. Looked up from germline, CDR1 is SGHKS and CDR2 is YYEKEE (reference sequence). V was shortened by 0 bases and J by 6 bases, with 10 bases between the two germline ends. The length of the CDR3 is 13 residues. DNA for the CDR3: TGTGCCAGCAGCTTGGGTTCCAGCATCGAGCAGTACTTC. It specifies CASSLGSSIEQYF. The variable domain in full, with the rest retrieved from reference TRBV5-5 and TRBJ2-7, is DAGVTQSPTHLIKTRGQQVTLRCSPISGHKSVSWYQQVLGQGPQFIFQYYEKEERGRGNFPDRFSARQFPNYSSELNVNALLLGDSALYLCASSLGSSIEQYFGPGTRLTVT.

Comments on this clone: Additional DNA sequences in this sample encode the identical CDR3. J is TRBJ2-5 and V is TRBV15; D could derive from TRBD1 or TRBD2 (5 bases each). There are 15 residues in the CDR3. In germline, CDR1 is LNHNV, CDR2 YYDKDF (reference sequence). V was shortened by 0 bases and J by 5 bases, with 13 bases between the two germline ends. The CDR3 region is CATSRDPGPQETQYF. The CDR3 DNA sequence: TGTGCCACCAGCAGAGATCCGGGACCCCAGGAGACCCAGTACTTC.

The rearrangement links TRBV21-1 to TRBJ2-6; the table names TRBD2, a call not compared with the DNA. TRBV21-1 is flagged as a pseudogene. This CDR3 is 16 amino acids long. CDR3 residues: CASSKESEAGANVLTF. The DNA of the CDR3 is TGTGCCAGCAGCAAAGAAAGCGAGGCTGGGGCCAACGTCCTGACTTTC.

The rearrangement joins TRBV7-3 to TRBJ2-7; TRBD1 agrees at 8 bases. The CDR3 is made up of 13 amino acids. Germline CDR1 SGHTA, CDR2 FQGTGA. V dropped 0 bases and J dropped 5; count of bases not matched to a gene: 0. The CDR3 reads CASSLTDRDEQYF. DNA for the CDR3: TGTGCCAGCAGCTTAACGGACAGGGACGAGCAGTACTTC.

The chain couples TRBV11-2 to TRBJ2-3, with 7 bases that match TRBD1. Germline V gives CDR1 SGHAT, CDR2 FQNNGV. The ends lost 7 bases at V and 15 bases at J; junction bases unmatched: 13. The CDR3 loop spans 12 amino acids. The CDR3 region is CASTTSRDRQYF. The CDR3 nucleotides are TGTGCCAGCACCACTTCCCGGGACAGACAATATTTT.

The genes are TRBV9 and TRBJ2-2; 7 nucleotides align to TRBD2. Trimming cost V 4 bases and J 5 bases; bases outside gene matches: 14. Germline CDR1 SGDLS, CDR2 YYNGEE. CDR3 length equals 17 residues. The CDR3 DNA reads TGTGCCAGCAGCCCACGTACTAGGGGAGGGAATACCGGGGAGCTGTTTTTT. This encodes CASSPRTRGGNTGELFF. Full variable domain (outside the CDR3, taken from reference TRBV9 and TRBJ2-2): DSGVTQTPKHLITATGQRVTLRCSPRSGDLSVYWYQQSLDQGLQFLIQYYNGEERAKGNILERFSAQQFPDLHSELNLSSLELGDSALYFCASSPRTRGGNTGELFFGEGSRLTVL.

The chain recombines TRBV5-8 with TRBJ1-5; unclear D gene. V shed 3 bases and J shed 0 bases, with 4 bases lying between them. This CDR3 has 13 residues. CDR1 and CDR2 from the germline V gene are SGHTS and YDEGEE. CDR3 in amino acids: CASSSDSNQPQHF. For the CDR3, the DNA is TGTGCCAGCAGCTCTGATAGCAATCAGCCCCAGCATTTT.

The genes are TRBV4-1 and TRBJ2-5, with D possibly matching TRBD1 (5 bases). The V gene lost 1 base and the J gene lost 4 bases, with 10 bases spanning the gap. The CDR3 runs to 14 residues. Germline V gives CDR1 MGHRA, CDR2 YSYEKL. The CDR3 spells CASSQGTSRETQYF. Written as DNA, the CDR3 is TGCGCCAGCAGCCAAGGGACATCTCGAGAGACCCAGTACTTC.

CDR3 DNA: TGTGCCAGCAGCCGGACAGTACAATACGAGCAGTACTTC. It is translated as CASSRTVQYEQYF. The rearrangement joins TRBV14 to TRBJ2-7; the D gene is possibly TRBD1 (6 bases). The germline V and J ends were trimmed by 4 bases and 4 bases, with 11 bases remaining between them. The germline V gene encodes CDR1 SGHDN and CDR2 FVKESK. The CDR3 totals 13 residues.

The gene calls are TRBV9 and TRBJ1-3, with D maybe TRBD1 (5 bases). Trimming pared 3 bases from V and 0 bases from J, leaving 7 bases between. Germline lookup yields CDR1 SGDLS and CDR2 YYNGEE. The CDR3 sequence is 14 residues long. The CDR3 DNA sequence: TGTGCCAGCAGCGCGACAGTCTCTGGAAACACCATATATTTT. The encoded protein is CASSATVSGNTIYF.

The chain couples TRBV6-5 to TRBJ2-7; 10 bases line up with TRBD1. Looked up from germline, CDR1 is MNHEY and CDR2 is SVGAGI. The ends lost 6 bases at V and 4 bases at J; junction bases unmatched: 3. The CDR3 length is 13 residues. The CDR3 DNA sequence: TGTGCCAGCAGGGGACAGGGGAAGTACGAGCAGTACTTC. Protein product: CASRGQGKYEQYF.

The rearrangement links TRBV27 to TRBJ2-2; 8 nucleotides match TRBD2. The germline CDR1 and CDR2 sequences are MNHEY and SMNVEV (reference sequence). The V gene end was trimmed by 5 bases and the J gene end by 0 bases; junction bases not matched to a gene: 2. The CDR3 contains 15 residues. In DNA form, the CDR3 reads TGTGCCAGCAGTGGCGGGGGGCCGAACACCGGGGAGCTGTTTTTT. Its translation: CASSGGGPNTGELFF.

The V call is TRBV5-4, the J call TRBJ2-5; the D gene is possibly TRBD1 (5 bases). Trimming shortened V by 3 bases and J by 4 bases, and 22 bases separated the two germline ends. The CDR3 contains 17 residues. Germline V gene lookup returns CDR1 SGHNT and CDR2 YYREEE (reference sequence). CDR3 DNA sequence: TGTGCCAGCAGCTCCCGACAGTTGACGAGCTCGGGAGAGACCCAGTACTTC. This translates into CASSSRQLTSSGETQYF.

The chain employs TRBV6-5 and TRBJ1-1, with D perhaps TRBD1 (5 bases). The V gene's germline CDR1 is MNHEY and CDR2 SVGAGI. Trimming shortened V by 7 bases and J by 4 bases, and 13 bases separated the two germline ends. This CDR3 comprises 13 residues. CDR3 nucleotide sequence: TGTGCCAGCAAACAACAGGAGATCACTGAAGCTTTCTTT. Amino acids: CASKQQEITEAFF.

This chain links TRBV7-2 with TRBJ2-7; 8 bases align to TRBD2. J was trimmed by 2 bases and V by 1 base; bases with no gene match: 4. This CDR3 region has 15 residues. Germline-derived CDR1 and CDR2 are SGHTA and FQGNSA. The CDR3 region is CASSLGAAGAYEQYF. CDR3 bases: TGTGCCAGCAGCTTAGGAGCAGCGGGGGCCTACGAGCAGTACTTC.